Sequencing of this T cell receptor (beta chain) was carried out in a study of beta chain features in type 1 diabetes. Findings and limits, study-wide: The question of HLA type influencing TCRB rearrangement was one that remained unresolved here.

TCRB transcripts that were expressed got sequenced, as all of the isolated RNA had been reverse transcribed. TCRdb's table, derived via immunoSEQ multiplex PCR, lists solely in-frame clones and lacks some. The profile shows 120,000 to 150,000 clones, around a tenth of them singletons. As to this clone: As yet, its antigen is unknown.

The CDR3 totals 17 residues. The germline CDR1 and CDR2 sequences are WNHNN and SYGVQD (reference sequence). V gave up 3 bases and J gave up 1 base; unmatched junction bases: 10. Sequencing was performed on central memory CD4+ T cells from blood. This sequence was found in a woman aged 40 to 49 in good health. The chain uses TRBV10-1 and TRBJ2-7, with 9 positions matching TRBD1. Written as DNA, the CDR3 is TGCGCCAGCAGTGAAGCAGGGACAGGGCCGAATTCCTACGAGCAGTACTTC. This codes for CASSEAGTGPNSYEQYF.